The 10 T cell receptor beta chains below come from one sample, sequenced in a study of T cells in Graves' hyperthyroidism and ophthalmopathy. What was amplified from RNA transcripts were TCR beta CDR3 regions. The HTBI set primed first-round TCR CDR3 RT-PCR. One entry per CDR3 protein results from TCRdb running MiXCR on the multiplex PCR reads. The data contain roughly 100,000 distinct CDR3 sequences, around 50% of them singletons. The source material was blood. All receptors come from a man aged 35 to 55 with Graves' hyperthyroidism.

This clonotype appeared many times. The chain joins TRBV7-3 to TRBJ1-1, with 7 bases matching TRBD1. V shed 5 bases and J 1 base; nucleotides not matched to a gene: 10. The germline V gene encodes CDR1 SGHTA and CDR2 FQGTGA. This CDR3 region has 16 residues. CDR3 sequence: CASSQTRQGTNTEAFF. The CDR3 nucleotides read TGTGCCAGCAGCCAAACACGACAGGGAACGAACACTGAAGCTTTCTTT.

This clonotype has ten or more counts. The chain is built from TRBV6-2 or TRBV6-3 and TRBJ1-5, with 7 bases aligning to TRBD1. J gave up 4 bases and V 6 bases, and 6 bases lay outside the gene matches. CDR3 length equals 14 residues. Germline loops: CDR1 MNHEY, CDR2 SVGEGT. DNA for the CDR3: TGTGCCAGCAGCTTAGGGACAGAAAATCAGCCCCAGCATTTT. Its translation: CASSLGTENQPQHF.

Many counts were recorded for this clonotype. V and J are TRBV19 and TRBJ2-1; 10 nucleotides agree with TRBD2. The germline gives CDR1 LNHDA, CDR2 SQIVND (reference sequence). The J segment lost 8 bases and the V segment lost 7 bases, leaving 5 bases of the junction unmatched. CDR3 length equals 13 residues. The CDR3, as DNA: TGTGCCAGTATGCTAGCGGGAGTATATGAGCAGTTCTTC. Its translation: CASMLAGVYEQFF.

Many counts were recorded for this clonotype. The gene calls are TRBV7-3 and TRBJ2-1; 8 bases fit TRBD2. CDR1 is SGHTA and CDR2 is FQGTGA in the germline V gene. The junction had 2 bases not matched to a gene; V was cut back by 4 bases and J by 6 bases. The CDR3 runs to 13 residues. DNA of the CDR3: TGTGCCAGCAGCTCCGGGACTAGCAATGAGCAGTTCTTC. It yields the protein CASSSGTSNEQFF.

A remark on this clonotype: At one end, the junction sequence differs from germline, possibly due to a read error. The rearrangement joins TRBV19 to TRBJ2-2; a possible D gene is TRBD2 (6 bases). CDR1 and CDR2 (germline): LNHDA, SQIVND (reference sequence). CDR3 length: 14 residues. CDR3: CASSFRRAGGELLF. In DNA form, the CDR3 reads TGTGCCAGTAGTTTTCGAAGGGCGGGCGGGGAGCTGCTTTTT.

This clonotype was counted ten times or more. The chain links TRBV9 to TRBJ2-7; perhaps D is TRBD1 or TRBD2 (6 bases each). Trimming took 0 bases from V and 4 from J, leaving 11 bases between them. The CDR3 totals 14 residues. Germline CDR1 and CDR2: SGDLS and YYNGEE. The CDR3 is CASSVGWGAYEQYF. The CDR3 DNA reads TGTGCCAGCAGCGTAGGATGGGGGGCGTACGAGCAGTACTTC.

Comment on this clonotype: One base away lies a much larger clone, so this may be a sequencing read error. The genes are TRBV9 and TRBJ2-7; TRBD1 aligns across 10 bases. This CDR3 is 15 amino acids long. Trimming at V came to 6 bases and at J to 3 bases, leaving 9 bases not matched to a gene. Per germline, CDR1 SGDLS and CDR2 YYNGEE. CDR3 coding DNA: TGTGCCAGCATCCAAGAGGGGGACAGGGGCTACGAGCAGTACTTC. Translated: CASIQEGDRGYEQYF.

The chain links TRBV20-1 to TRBJ1-5; D ambiguous. Germline CDR1 and CDR2: DFQATT and SNEGSKA (reference sequence). This CDR3 comprises 13 residues. Trimming shortened V by 3 bases and J by 10 bases, and 16 bases separated the two germline ends. Here the CDR3 reads CSASEGGNSPQHF. The DNA for the CDR3 is TGCAGTGCTAGCGAGGGAGGGAATTCACCCCAGCATTTT.

The rearrangement links TRBV20-1 to TRBJ2-5; 10 bases fit TRBD2. V lost 1 base to trimming and J lost 7 bases; unmatched junction nucleotides: 12. The CDR3 length is 16 residues. Germline loops: CDR1 DFQATT, CDR2 SNEGSKA (reference sequence). CDR3 loop: CSARVASGGSLGTQYF. The CDR3 nucleotides read TGCAGTGCTAGAGTCGCTAGCGGGGGCTCCCTGGGGACCCAGTACTTC.

The J gene is TRBJ1-5, the V gene TRBV7-2, with 8 bases fitting TRBD1. CDR1 is SGHTA and CDR2 is FQGNSA in the germline V gene. The length of the CDR3 is 15 residues. V gave up 1 base and J gave up 8 bases; unmatched junction bases: 7. The CDR3: CASSLVGTGMKPQHF. In DNA form, the CDR3 reads TGTGCCAGCAGCTTAGTGGGGACAGGTATGAAGCCCCAGCATTTT.